Below are 32 T cell receptor beta chains sequenced from a single sample in a study of blood T cell repertoires in COVID-19. The repertoire was sequenced with immunoSEQ multiplex PCR; TCRdb's copy has only in-frame clones and lacks some. The sample comprises fewer than 30,000 clones, less than 90% of which are singletons, and about 25% rests with the top ten. Sequenced: peripheral blood. The receptors originated from a human donor in a cohort sampled during active COVID-19.

This sequence joins TRBV6-4 and TRBJ2-2; 10 bases line up with TRBD2. This CDR3 is 15 amino acids long. Trimming removed 4 bases from V and 4 bases from J; junction bases left unmatched: 3. Germline loops: CDR1 MRHNA, CDR2 SNTAGT. CDR3 bases: TGTGCCAGCAGTGGAGCGGGGGGGAGCACCGGGGAGCTGTTTTTT. Residues: CASSGAGGSTGELFF.

The chain employs TRBV6-2 or TRBV6-3 and TRBJ1-4; D is ambiguous. The germline V and J ends were trimmed by 2 bases and 0 bases, with 10 bases remaining between them. CDR1 is MNHEY and CDR2 is SVGEGT in the germline V gene. The CDR3 consists of 16 residues. The CDR3, as DNA: TGTGCCAGCAGTTACCCCCCGGGGTCAACTAATGAAAAACTGTTTTTT. It encodes CASSYPPGSTNEKLFF.

The chain employs TRBV3-1 (or the pseudogene TRBV3-2) and TRBJ1-3; possible D gene TRBD1, 5 bases. Trimming removed 8 bases at V and 7 bases at J, with 15 bases between. The CDR3 contains 13 residues. Germline V gene lookup returns CDR1 LGHDT and CDR2 YNNKEL (reference sequence). CDR3 nucleotides: TGTGCCAGCCGGGGCGTGGGGAGGAACACCATATATTTT. This encodes CASRGVGRNTIYF.

The genes are TRBV19 and TRBJ1-6, with D perhaps matching TRBD1 (5 bases). Germline CDR1 is LNHDA and CDR2 is SQIVND (reference sequence). This CDR3 is built from 15 residues. V was shortened by 7 bases and J by 8 bases, with 18 bases between the two germline ends. The DNA for the CDR3 is TGTGCCAGTATGCGTCGGGGGGATTTTTATTCACCCCTCCACTTT. It codes for CASMRRGDFYSPLHF.

The chain carries TRBV4-1 and TRBJ2-5, with D tentatively TRBD1 (6 bases). The ends were cut back, 1 base at V and 4 bases at J, with 16 bases in the middle. CDR3 length equals 16 residues. CDR1 is MGHRA and CDR2 is YSYEKL in the germline V gene. The CDR3 sequence: CASSQAGTPFLETQYF. CDR3 in DNA: TGCGCCAGCAGCCAAGCTGGGACACCTTTTTTAGAGACCCAGTACTTC.

The chain combines TRBV5-5 with TRBJ1-2, with D perhaps matching TRBD1 (6 bases). This CDR3 has 18 amino acids. Between the trimmed V and J ends, which lost 4 bases and 8 bases, there was a span of 30 bases. In germline, CDR1 is SGHKS, CDR2 YYEKEE (reference sequence). In DNA, the CDR3 is TGTGCCAGCAGCCCCGCTGTCAGGGGCAATTCGGCGAGACGAGGCTACACCTTC. Protein: CASSPAVRGNSARRGYTF.

V and J are TRBV18 and TRBJ2-5, with TRBD2 as a possible D gene (5 bases). The CDR3 has 14 amino acids. Germline V gene lookup returns CDR1 KGHSH and CDR2 LQKENI. The V gene lost 0 bases and the J gene lost 5 bases, with 10 bases spanning the gap. CDR3 sequence (DNA): TGTGCCAGCTCACCACCGGTCGGGGTTGAGACCCAGTACTTC. This sequence encodes CASSPPVGVETQYF. The variable domain in full, completed from reference TRBV18 and TRBJ2-5, reads NAGVMQNPRHLVRRRGQEARLRCSPMKGHSHVYWYRQLPEEGLKFMVYLQKENIIDESGMPKERFSAEFPKEGPSILRIQQVVRGDSAAYFCASSPPVGVETQYFGPGTRLLVL.

The V and J genes are TRBV7-3 and TRBJ2-3; 7 bases line up with TRBD2. Losses at the gene ends were 0 bases for V and 2 bases for J; bases not matched to a gene: 2. This CDR3 spans 15 amino acids. Germline V lookup: CDR1 SGHTA, CDR2 FQGTGA. CDR3 nucleotides: TGTGCCAGCAGCTTAACGGCGGGGGACACAGATACGCAGTATTTT. Its translation is CASSLTAGDTDTQYF.

Only a few counts were recorded for this clone. This chain joins TRBV9 and TRBJ2-3, with 12 bases matching TRBD1. The CDR3 totals 15 residues. V lost 7 bases and J lost 5; bases outside the gene matches: 8. CDR1 and CDR2 (germline): SGDLS, YYNGEE. CDR3 loop: CASGDRGRSGDTQYF. The CDR3, as DNA: TGTGCCAGCGGGGACAGGGGGCGCTCGGGAGATACGCAGTATTTT.

The gene calls are TRBV5-1 and TRBJ2-2, with a possible D match to TRBD2 (5 bases). V dropped 4 bases and J dropped 0 bases, with 13 bases sitting between them. Germline CDR1 is SGHRS and CDR2 is YFSETQ. The length of the CDR3 is 16 residues. CDR3 DNA sequence: TGCGCCAGCAGCCCCAGCGGTATTCCGAACACCGGGGAGCTGTTTTTT. Translation gives CASSPSGIPNTGELFF.

The gene calls are TRBV5-4 and TRBJ1-3, with TRBD1 matching over 10 bases. There are 18 residues in the CDR3. The germline gives CDR1 SGHNT, CDR2 YYREEE (reference sequence). Trimming took 1 base from V and 0 from J; bases not matched to a gene: 7. Here the CDR3 reads CASSLTGQGTISGNTIYF. The DNA for the CDR3 is TGTGCCAGCAGCTTGACGGGACAGGGGACTATCTCTGGAAACACCATATATTTT.

V gene TRBV6-5 combines with J gene TRBJ1-2; tentatively, D is TRBD1 (6 bases). V was cut by 6 bases and J by 6 bases, with 17 bases left in between. Germline V lookup: CDR1 MNHEY, CDR2 SVGAGI. The CDR3 is made up of 14 amino acids. CDR3 in amino acids: CASSPRGTGDGYTF. In nucleotides, the CDR3 is TGTGCCAGCAGCCCGAGGGGGACCGGCGATGGCTACACCTTC.

V gene TRBV10-3 combines with J gene TRBJ2-7; TRBD1 matches 11 bases. CDR1 and CDR2 from the germline V gene are ENHRY and SYGVKD. The CDR3 totals 14 residues. V dropped 8 bases and J dropped 5; count of bases not matched to a gene: 8. CDR3 DNA: TGTGCCATCGGCCCGGGACAGGGGGACCACGAGCAGTACTTC. Amino acid sequence: CAIGPGQGDHEQYF.

V gene TRBV7-8 combines with J gene TRBJ1-5; no firm D call. Germline V lookup: CDR1 SGHVS, CDR2 FQNEAQ. The CDR3 is 16 amino acids. V was pared by 5 bases and J by 0 bases, with 14 bases between. The CDR3 sequence is CASSPQVNPSNQPQHF. The CDR3 nucleotides read TGTGCCAGCAGCCCCCAGGTAAACCCTAGCAATCAGCCCCAGCATTTT.

The J gene is TRBJ1-5, the V gene TRBV6-6; tentative D call: TRBD1 (6 bases). Trimming left V 7 bases short and J 6 bases short, with 22 bases between. The germline V gene encodes CDR1 MNHNY and CDR2 SVGAGI (reference sequence). The CDR3 extends over 16 amino acids. The CDR3 DNA reads TGTGCCAGCACCCGACCCCCACAGGGTACGGCTCAGCCCCAGCATTTT. Translated, it gives CASTRPPQGTAQPQHF.

The J gene is TRBJ1-2, the V gene TRBV29-1; tentative D call: TRBD1 (5 bases). The germline gives CDR1 SQVTM, CDR2 ANQGSEA. V was pared by 2 bases and J by 8 bases, with 12 bases between. The CDR3 sequence is 12 residues long. CDR3 bases: TGCAGCGTTGAATTCGGGGGGTGGGGCTACACCTTC. As protein: CSVEFGGWGYTF.

The chain uses TRBV2 and TRBJ1-2; perhaps TRBD1 as D (5 bases). The CDR3 has 16 residues. Deletions cut 7 bases from V and 5 bases from J, with 23 bases between. Germline CDR1 is SNHLY and CDR2 is FYNNEI. This CDR3 is CASKTKRGKESYGYTF. As DNA, the CDR3 is TGTGCCAGCAAGACAAAAAGGGGAAAGGAGAGTTATGGCTACACCTTC.

The CDR3 DNA follows: TGTGCCAGCAGCTTAGTTGGGACAGCCCGGAGTCACGACTATGGCTACACCTTC. It codes for CASSLVGTARSHDYGYTF. The chain employs TRBV7-2 and TRBJ1-2; 7 nucleotides align to TRBD1. The trim removed 1 base at V and 3 bases at J, leaving 14 bases unmatched. The CDR3 is made up of 18 amino acids. Germline V gives CDR1 SGHTA, CDR2 FQGNSA.

The J gene is TRBJ1-4, the V gene TRBV11-2; D gene unclear. V lost 2 bases to trimming and J lost 4 bases, with 8 bases between them. There are 14 residues in the CDR3. Per the germline V gene, CDR1 is SGHAT and CDR2 is FQNNGV. CDR3 in amino acids: CASSLRQVNEKLFF. The DNA of the CDR3 is TGTGCCAGCAGCTTAAGGCAGGTTAATGAAAAACTGTTTTTT. Using reference TRBV11-2 and TRBJ1-4 for the parts outside the CDR3, the full variable domain is EAGVAQSPRYKIIEKRQSVAFWCNPISGHATLYWYQQILGQGPKLLIQFQNNGVVDDSQLPKDRFSAERLKGVDSTLKIQPAKLEDSAVYLCASSLRQVNEKLFFGSGTQLSVL.

CDR3 sequence reads: CASSLSPRAEAFF. In DNA form, the CDR3 reads TGTGCCAGCAGCTTGAGTCCGCGGGCTGAAGCTTTCTTT. V gene TRBV5-5 combines with J gene TRBJ1-1; D is ambiguous. This CDR3 has 13 residues. In germline, CDR1 is SGHKS, CDR2 YYEKEE (reference sequence). V lost 1 base and J 6 bases, leaving 10 bases between the germline ends.

V usage is TRBV5-4 and J usage is TRBJ1-2, with 10 bases identical to TRBD1. This CDR3 has 15 residues. The J segment lost 8 bases and the V segment lost 4 bases, leaving 11 bases of the junction unmatched. The germline CDR1 and CDR2 sequences are SGHNT and YYREEE (reference sequence). CDR3 in DNA: TGTGCCAGCAGCCAGCGGACAGGGGGGACAGGCGGCTACACCTTC. Its protein product is CASSQRTGGTGGYTF.

This rearrangement joins TRBV7-2 to TRBJ2-7, with D uncertain. This CDR3 is 14 amino acids long. Germline loops: CDR1 SGHTA, CDR2 FQGNSA. Trimming took 5 bases from V and 5 from J, leaving 16 bases between them. The CDR3 protein is CASSPTIGRDEQYF. Written as DNA, the CDR3 is TGTGCCAGCAGCCCCACTATTGGCAGAGACGAGCAGTACTTC.

This clone was recorded a few times. One junction end disagrees with the germline gene, perhaps due to a read error. The chain couples TRBV7-7 to TRBJ1-5; a possible D gene is TRBD1 (5 bases). The CDR3 loop spans 15 amino acids. Germline CDR1 is SSHAT and CDR2 is FNYEAQ (reference sequence). This CDR3 reads CASSLGAEFNQPQHF. CDR3 DNA sequence: TGTGCTAGCAGCTTAGGGGCAGAATTTAATCAGCCCCAGCATTTT.

V and J are TRBV28 and TRBJ2-3; maybe TRBD1 (6 bases). Germline CDR1 reads MDHEN; CDR2 reads SYDVKM. Deletions cut 5 bases from V and 8 bases from J, with 35 bases between. This CDR3 is 20 amino acids long. CDR3 coding DNA: TGTGCCAGCAGTATTCCGCCCAGTCGGATATTAGACAGGCGCACCGCTACGCAGTATTTT. Its translation is CASSIPPSRILDRRTATQYF.

The rearrangement joins TRBV28 to TRBJ2-7; no firm D call. The length of the CDR3 is 12 residues. The V end was cut by 5 bases, the J end by 0 bases, with 5 bases between. Germline CDR1 MDHEN, CDR2 SYDVKM. The DNA for the CDR3 is TGTGCCAGCAGTGCGAGCTCCTACGAGCAGTACTTC. Its translation is CASSASSYEQYF. The variable domain in full, completed from reference TRBV28 and TRBJ2-7, reads DVKVTQSSRYLVKRTGEKVFLECVQDMDHENMFWYRQDPGLGLRLIYFSYDVKMKEKGDIPEGYSVSREKKERFSLILESASTNQTSMYLCASSASSYEQYFGPGTRLTVT.

The rearrangement joins TRBV7-2 to TRBJ2-5, with 7 bases matching TRBD1. Germline V CDR1 and CDR2: SGHTA, FQGNSA. V lost 2 bases, J lost 0 bases, and 3 bases stayed unmatched. The CDR3 spans 15 residues. The CDR3: CASSLRGTDQETQYF. DNA for the CDR3: TGTGCCAGCAGCTTAAGGGGGACAGACCAAGAGACCCAGTACTTC.

By frequency in the sample, this clone is medium-sized. J is TRBJ2-7 and V is TRBV4-3; D may be TRBD2 (5 bases). CDR1 is LGHNA and CDR2 is YSLEER in the germline V gene. CDR3 size: 13 residues. With 0 bases removed from V and 3 bases from J, the gap between germline ends came to 6 bases. Here the CDR3 reads CASSQDAGYEQYF. The DNA of the CDR3 is TGCGCCAGCAGCCAAGACGCGGGCTACGAGCAGTACTTC.

The chain recombines TRBV2 with TRBJ2-1, with 8 positions matching TRBD2. CDR3 length: 13 residues. The V and J ends lost 7 bases and 10 bases, in that order; junction bases with no gene match: 9. Germline CDR1 SNHLY, CDR2 FYNNEI. The CDR3 region is CASTQRGGLEQFF. As DNA, the CDR3 is TGTGCCAGCACTCAACGGGGGGGCTTAGAGCAGTTCTTC.

This chain connects TRBV14 to TRBJ2-7; 9 bases match TRBD1. This CDR3 is built from 16 residues. Germline-derived CDR1 and CDR2 are SGHDN and FVKESK. V was pared by 1 base and J by 5 bases, with 9 bases of the junction left unmatched. The CDR3 sequence: CASSQASGTGHNEQYF. In DNA, the CDR3 is TGTGCCAGCAGCCAAGCATCTGGGACAGGGCACAACGAGCAGTACTTC.

The V call is TRBV6-2 or TRBV6-3, the J call TRBJ2-1; tentative D call: TRBD2 (5 bases). V lost 2 bases and J 7 bases, leaving 12 bases between the germline ends. Germline CDR1 reads MNHEY; CDR2 reads SVGEGT. The CDR3 is 14 amino acids. The CDR3, as DNA: TGTGCCAGCAGTTACGAACTAGTAGGTAATGAGCAGTTCTTC. As protein: CASSYELVGNEQFF.

CDR3 residues: CASSFGGASYNEQFF. The CDR3 DNA follows: TGTGCCAGTAGTTTCGGGGGGGCTTCCTACAATGAGCAGTTCTTC. This chain connects TRBV19 to TRBJ2-1; TRBD2 agrees at 8 bases. The CDR3 spans 15 residues. CDR1 and CDR2 (germline): LNHDA, SQIVND (reference sequence). Trimming at V came to 5 bases and at J to 1 base, leaving 4 bases not matched to a gene.

The V and J genes are TRBV4-2 and TRBJ1-6; D remains ambiguous. This CDR3 spans 15 amino acids. V gave up 4 bases and J gave up 0 bases, with 7 bases separating them. Germline V gene sequence: CDR1 LGHNA, CDR2 YNFKEQ. In DNA, the CDR3 is TGTGCCAGCAGCCCCCCCTCCTCCTATAATTCACCCCTCCACTTT. As protein: CASSPPSSYNSPLHF.